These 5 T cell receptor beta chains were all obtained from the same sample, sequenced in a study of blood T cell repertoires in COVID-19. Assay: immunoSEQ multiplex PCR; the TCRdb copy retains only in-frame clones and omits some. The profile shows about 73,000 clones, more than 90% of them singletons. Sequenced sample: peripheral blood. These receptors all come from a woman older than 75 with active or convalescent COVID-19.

The CDR3 nucleotides are TGTGCCAGCAGCCCAAGGGGGGGGACCGTTGCCACTGAAGCTTTCTTT. Its protein is CASSPRGGTVATEAFF. The rearrangement links TRBV5-4 to TRBJ1-1; maybe TRBD1 (6 bases). V was shortened by 4 bases and J by 4 bases, with 20 bases between the two germline ends. The CDR3 loop spans 16 amino acids. From germline, CDR1 is SGHNT and CDR2 YYREEE (reference sequence).

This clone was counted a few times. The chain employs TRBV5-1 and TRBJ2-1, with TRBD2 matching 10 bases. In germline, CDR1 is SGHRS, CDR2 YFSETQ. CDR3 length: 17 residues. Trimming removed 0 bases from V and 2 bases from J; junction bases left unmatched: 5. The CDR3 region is CASSLGLAGVAYNEQFF. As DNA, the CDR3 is TGCGCCAGCAGCTTGGGGCTAGCGGGGGTCGCCTACAATGAGCAGTTCTTC.

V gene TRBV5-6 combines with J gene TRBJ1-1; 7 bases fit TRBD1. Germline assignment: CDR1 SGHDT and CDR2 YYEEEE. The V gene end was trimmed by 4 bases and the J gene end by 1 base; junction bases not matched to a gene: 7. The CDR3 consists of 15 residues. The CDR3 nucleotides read TGTGCCAGCAGCCCGCGGACAGGAGCGAACACTGAAGCTTTCTTT. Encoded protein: CASSPRTGANTEAFF.

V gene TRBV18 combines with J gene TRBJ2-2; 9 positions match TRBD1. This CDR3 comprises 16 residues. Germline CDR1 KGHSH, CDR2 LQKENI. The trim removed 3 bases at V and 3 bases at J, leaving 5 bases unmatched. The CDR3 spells CASSPSGTGYTGELFF. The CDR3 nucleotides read TGTGCCAGCTCACCCTCCGGGACAGGGTACACCGGGGAGCTGTTTTTT. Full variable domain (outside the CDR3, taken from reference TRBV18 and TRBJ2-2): NAGVMQNPRHLVRRRGQEARLRCSPMKGHSHVYWYRQLPEEGLKFMVYLQKENIIDESGMPKERFSAEFPKEGPSILRIQQVVRGDSAAYFCASSPSGTGYTGELFFGEGSRLTVL.

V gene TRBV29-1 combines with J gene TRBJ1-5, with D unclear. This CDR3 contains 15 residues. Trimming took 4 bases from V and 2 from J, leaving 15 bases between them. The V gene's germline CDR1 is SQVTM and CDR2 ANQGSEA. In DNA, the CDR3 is TGCAGCGTTGCTCTGGCTAGAGGGCGCAATCAGCCCCAGCATTTT. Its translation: CSVALARGRNQPQHF.